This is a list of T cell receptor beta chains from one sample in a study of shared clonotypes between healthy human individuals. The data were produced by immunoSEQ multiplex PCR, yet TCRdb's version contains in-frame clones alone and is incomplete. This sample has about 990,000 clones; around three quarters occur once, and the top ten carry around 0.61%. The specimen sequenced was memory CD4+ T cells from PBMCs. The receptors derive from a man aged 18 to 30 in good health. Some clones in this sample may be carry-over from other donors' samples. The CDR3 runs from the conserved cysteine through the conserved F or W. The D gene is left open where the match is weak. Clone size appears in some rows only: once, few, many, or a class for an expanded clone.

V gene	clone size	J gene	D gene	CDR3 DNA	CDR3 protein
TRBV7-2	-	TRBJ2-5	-	TGTGCCAGCAGCTTAGCGAACGGGAGAATTGAGACCCAGTACTTC	CASSLANGRIETQYF
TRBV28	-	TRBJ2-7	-	TGTGCCAGCAGTTTAGCCGGAGTAGGGGGGGAGCAGTACTTC	CASSLAGVGGEQYF
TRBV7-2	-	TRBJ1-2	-	TGTGCCAGCAGCTTAGTAAGGGGTGGCAACTATGGCTACACCTTC	CASSLVRGGNYGYTF
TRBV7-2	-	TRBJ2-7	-	TGTGCCAGCAGCGCATACACGGGTCCCTACGAGCAGTACTTC	CASSAYTGPYEQYF
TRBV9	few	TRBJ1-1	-	TGTGCCAGCAGCGTAGAAGCATTCAACACTGAAGCTTTCTTT	CASSVEAFNTEAFF
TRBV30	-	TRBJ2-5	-	TGTGCCTGGAGTCGCTTAAATCAAGAGACCCAGTACTTC	CAWSRLNQETQYF
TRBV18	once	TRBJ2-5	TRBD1	TGTGCCAGCTCACCGGGACAGCCGAAAGAGACCCAGTACTTC	CASSPGQPKETQYF
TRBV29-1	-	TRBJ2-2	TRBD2	TGCAGCGTTTCGCCTTTTCCACCAGCGGGGGCGAACACCGGGGAGCTGTTTTTT	CSVSPFPPAGANTGELFF
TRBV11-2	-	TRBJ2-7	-	TGTGCCAGCAGCTCCCCTTCGTACGAGCAGTACTTC	CASSSPSYEQYF
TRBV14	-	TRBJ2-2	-	TGTGCCAGCAGCCAAGTTTCGGGAGTCGGCTACACCGGGGAGCTGTTTTTT	CASSQVSGVGYTGELFF
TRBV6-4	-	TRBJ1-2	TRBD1	TGTGCCAGCAGAATTGGGACAGACTCTAACTATGGCTACACCTTC	CASRIGTDSNYGYTF
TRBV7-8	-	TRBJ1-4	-	TGTGCCAGCAGCCGGCAGCCTGCAACTAATGAAAAACTGTTTTTT	CASSRQPATNEKLFF
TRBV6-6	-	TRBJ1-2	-	TGTGCCAGCAGTTACGCGACAGACAATGGCTACACCTTC	CASSYATDNGYTF
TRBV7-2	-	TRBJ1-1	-	TGTGCCAGCAGCTTTGATCTGAACACTGAAGCTTTCTTT	CASSFDLNTEAFF
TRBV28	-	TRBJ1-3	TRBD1	TGTGCCAGCAGTCCCCGGACAGGGTGGAACACCATATATTTT	CASSPRTGWNTIYF
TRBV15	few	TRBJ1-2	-	TGTGCCACCAGCAGAGTGGCCGTCGATGGCTACACCTTC	CATSRVAVDGYTF
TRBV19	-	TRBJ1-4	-	TGTGCCAGTAGTATAGAAGAAAAACTGTTTTTT	CASSIEEKLFF
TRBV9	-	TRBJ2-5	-	TGTGCCAGCAGCGCCCACCCCAGGGAGACCCAGTACTTC	CASSAHPRETQYF
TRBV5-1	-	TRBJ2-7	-	TGCGCCAGCAGCCCCGGCCCCGCAGAACGCGGAGGCTACGAGCAGTACTTC	CASSPGPAERGGYEQYF
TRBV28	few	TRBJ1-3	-	TGTGCCAGCAGTTTAGGCAACCAGGGGTACACCATATATTTT	CASSLGNQGYTIYF
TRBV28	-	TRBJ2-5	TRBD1	TGTGCCAGTTCCCCGCTCGGACAGGGGCCACAAGAGACCCAGTACTTC	CASSPLGQGPQETQYF
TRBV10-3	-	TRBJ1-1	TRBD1	TGTGCCACCAGGGGGCGAGGAACTGAAGCTTTCTTT	CATRGRGTEAFF
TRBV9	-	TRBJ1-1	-	TGTGCCAGCAGCGAGGGCAGTAACACTGAAGCTTTCTTT	CASSEGSNTEAFF
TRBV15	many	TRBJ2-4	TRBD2	TGTGCCACCAGCAGACCCCCGGGACTAGCGGGAGCAAAGGGTGAAGGGATTCAGTACTTC	CATSRPPGLAGAKGEGIQYF
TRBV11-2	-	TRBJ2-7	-	TGTGCCAGCAGCCCCCTTAAGGGTTTACTCTACGAGCAGTACTTC	CASSPLKGLLYEQYF
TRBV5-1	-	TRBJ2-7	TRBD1	TGCGCCAGCGGTTGGACAGGGATAAACGAGCAGTACTTC	CASGWTGINEQYF
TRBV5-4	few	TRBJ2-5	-	TGTGCCAGCAGCTTGGATCTAGGAGAGACCCAGTACTTC	CASSLDLGETQYF
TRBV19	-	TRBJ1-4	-	TGTGCCAGTACCTCGACAGCAAATGAAAAACTGTTTTTT	CASTSTANEKLFF
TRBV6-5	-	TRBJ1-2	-	TGTGCCAGCAGAGGTGAGAGCCGCGGCTACACCTTC	CASRGESRGYTF